The entry below describes one T cell receptor beta chain. Its antigen is currently unknown. Amplification targeted TCR beta CDR3 regions from RNA transcripts. First-round RT-PCR targeting the TCR CDR3 was performed with the HTBI primer set. From the multiplex PCR reads, TCRdb called clonotypes with MiXCR, one entry per CDR3 protein. The profile covers roughly 710,000 distinct CDR3 sequences, with roughly a third appearing a single time and 30% to 40% taken by the ten largest. The entry originates in a study of T cells in Graves' hyperthyroidism and ophthalmopathy. Study outcomes and limitations: Most thyroid clonotypes with frequency above 0.001 were detected in blood.

Newly diagnosed hyperthyroidism, duration under 2 months, in patients aged 18 to 65. Germline V CDR1 and CDR2: ENHRY, SYGVKD. Between the trimmed V and J ends, which lost 1 base and 10 bases, there was a span of 11 bases. This CDR3 has 13 amino acids. Specimen: blood. This TCR came from a middle-aged woman with Graves' hyperthyroidism. The chain combines TRBV10-3 with TRBJ2-1; D is unresolved. CDR3 region: CAISEFPRSEQFF. CDR3 DNA sequence: TGTGCCATCAGTGAGTTCCCACGTTCGGAGCAGTTCTTC.